The entry below describes one TCR beta chain. This sample is drawn from a study of blood T cell repertoires in COVID-19. Study-wide background: Both acute and convalescent COVID-19 samples were obtained from the United States, Italy and Spain. PBMCs, B-cell-depleted T cells, or T cells were the source of the cDNA or gDNA that made up the material.

Under the authors' procedure: Cell counts per sample came from amplifying reference gene primers. Produced via immunoSEQ multiplex PCR; TCRdb's table is partial and in-frame only. D and trimming were read from the DNA, whereas the V and J calls and clone size are those reported in that table. This repertoire shows over 100,000 clones, 55% to 75% found once; its top ten account for 1.5% to 2%. Sequencing was performed on peripheral blood. This sequence was found in an older woman with acute or convalescent COVID-19.

Here the CDR3 DNA reads TGTGCCAGCAGGGCCGGGACAGAGGGGGATCAGCCCCAGCATTTT. It codes for CASRAGTEGDQPQHF. V is TRBV28 and J is TRBJ1-5; TRBD1 matches at 7 bases. With V trimmed by 6 bases and J by 5 bases, 10 bases remained unmatched. The germline CDR1 and CDR2 sequences are MDHEN and SYDVKM. CDR3 length equals 15 residues.